The clone carrying this T cell receptor (beta chain) has a count of ten or more. To make TCR beta libraries, researchers used iRepertoire HTBI primers and Arm-PCR of CDR3 regions. TCRdb recomputed calls from the multiplex PCR reads with MiXCR, one row per CDR3 protein. The profile shows roughly 500,000 distinct CDR3 sequences, about 13% of them singletons. As to time point: newly diagnosed GD, antithyroid drugs for less than 3 months. PBMC-extracted RNA yielded the TCR library. A volume of approximately 10 milliliters of peripheral blood was collected in EDTA tubes. This specimen belongs to a study of regulatory T cells in long-lasting Graves disease. This sample also appeared in a second study, on T cells in Graves' hyperthyroidism and ophthalmopathy.

Sequenced material: peripheral blood mononuclear cells (PBMCs), taken at new diagnosis, from a patient treated with antithyroid drugs. This clonotype was obtained from a man aged 30 to 39 with Graves disease.

The chain's CDR3 is CASSPAAGQYF. The CDR3 region has the DNA TGTGCCAGCAGCCCGGCGGCGGGCCAGTACTTC. The gene calls are TRBV11-2 and TRBJ2-5, with D perhaps TRBD2 (5 bases). The germline V and J ends were trimmed by 5 bases and 10 bases, with 11 bases remaining between them. The germline V gene encodes CDR1 SGHAT and CDR2 FQNNGV. This CDR3 contains 11 residues.